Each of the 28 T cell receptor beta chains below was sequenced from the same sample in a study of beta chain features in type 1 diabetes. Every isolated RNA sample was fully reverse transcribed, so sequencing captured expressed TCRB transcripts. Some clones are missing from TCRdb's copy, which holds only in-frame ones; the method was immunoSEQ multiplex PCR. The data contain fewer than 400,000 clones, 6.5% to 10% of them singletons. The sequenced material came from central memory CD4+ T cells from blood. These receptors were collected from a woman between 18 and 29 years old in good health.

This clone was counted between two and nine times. The CDR3 bases are TGTGCCAGCAGTTACAACCCCGTAGTGTCGGGCTACACCTTC. It yields the protein CASSYNPVVSGYTF. The V gene is TRBV6-5, the J gene TRBJ1-2; D not resolved. The CDR3 runs 14 residues. Germline CDR1 MNHEY, CDR2 SVGAGI. Trimming cost V 2 bases and J 8 bases, with 15 bases left between them.

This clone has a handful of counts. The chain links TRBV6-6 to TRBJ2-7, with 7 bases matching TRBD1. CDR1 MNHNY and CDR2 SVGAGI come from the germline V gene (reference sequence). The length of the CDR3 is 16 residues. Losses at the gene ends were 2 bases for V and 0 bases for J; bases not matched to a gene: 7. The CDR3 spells CASSYHRGPSSYEQYF. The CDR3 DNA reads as TGTGCCAGCAGTTACCACAGGGGCCCTAGCTCCTACGAGCAGTACTTC.

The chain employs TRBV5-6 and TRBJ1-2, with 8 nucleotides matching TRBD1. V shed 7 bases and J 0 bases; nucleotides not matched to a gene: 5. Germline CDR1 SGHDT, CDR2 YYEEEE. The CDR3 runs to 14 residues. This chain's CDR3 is CASDRGSANYGYTF. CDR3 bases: TGTGCCAGCGACAGGGGATCAGCTAACTATGGCTACACCTTC.

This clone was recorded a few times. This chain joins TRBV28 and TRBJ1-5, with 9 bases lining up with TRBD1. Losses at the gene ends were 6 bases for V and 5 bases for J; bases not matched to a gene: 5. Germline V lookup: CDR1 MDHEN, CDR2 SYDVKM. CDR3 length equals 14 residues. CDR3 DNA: TGTGCCAGCAGCTGGGGACAGGGTGATCAGCCCCAGCATTTT. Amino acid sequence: CASSWGQGDQPQHF. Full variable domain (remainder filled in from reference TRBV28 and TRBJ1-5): DVKVTQSSRYLVKRTGEKVFLECVQDMDHENMFWYRQDPGLGLRLIYFSYDVKMKEKGDIPEGYSVSREKKERFSLILESASTNQTSMYLCASSWGQGDQPQHFGDGTRLSIL.

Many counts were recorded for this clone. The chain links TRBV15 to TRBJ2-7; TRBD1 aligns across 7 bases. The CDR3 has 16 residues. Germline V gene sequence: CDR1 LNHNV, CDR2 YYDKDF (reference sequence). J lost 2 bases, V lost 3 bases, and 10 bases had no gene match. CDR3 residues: CATSRNRAGGAYEQYF. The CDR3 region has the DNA TGTGCCACCAGCAGGAACAGGGCAGGGGGAGCCTACGAGCAGTACTTC.

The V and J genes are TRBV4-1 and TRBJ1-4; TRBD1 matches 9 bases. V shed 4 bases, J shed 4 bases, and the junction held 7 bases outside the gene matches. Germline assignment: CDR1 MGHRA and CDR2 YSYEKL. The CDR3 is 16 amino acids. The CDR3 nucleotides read TGCGCCAGCAGCCGAGCACCGGGACAGGGTAATGAAAAACTGTTTTTT. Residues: CASSRAPGQGNEKLFF.

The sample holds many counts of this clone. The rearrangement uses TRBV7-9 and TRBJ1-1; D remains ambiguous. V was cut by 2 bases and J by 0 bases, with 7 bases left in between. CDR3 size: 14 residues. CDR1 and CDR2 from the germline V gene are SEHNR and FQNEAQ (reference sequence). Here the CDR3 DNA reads TGTGCCAGCAGCTTATTAGGGCTGAACACTGAAGCTTTCTTT. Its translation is CASSLLGLNTEAFF.

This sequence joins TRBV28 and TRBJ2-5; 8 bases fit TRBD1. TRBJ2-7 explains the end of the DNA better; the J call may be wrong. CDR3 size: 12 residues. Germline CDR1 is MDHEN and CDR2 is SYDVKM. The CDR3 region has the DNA TGTGCCAGCAGTCGGACAGGGTACGAGCAGTACTTC. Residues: CASSRTGYEQYF.

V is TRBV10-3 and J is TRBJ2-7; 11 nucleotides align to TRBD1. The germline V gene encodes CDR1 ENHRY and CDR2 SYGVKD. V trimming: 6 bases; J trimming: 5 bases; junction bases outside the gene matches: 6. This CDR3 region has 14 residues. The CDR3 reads CAISGDRGNHEQYF. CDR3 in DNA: TGTGCCATCAGCGGGGACAGGGGGAATCACGAGCAGTACTTC.

Here the CDR3 DNA reads TGTGCCAGCAGCGTAGGTCCTACCCCCTACGAGCAGTACTTC. Residues: CASSVGPTPYEQYF. V gene TRBV9 combines with J gene TRBJ2-7; D not resolved. The CDR3 length is 14 residues. Germline V gives CDR1 SGDLS, CDR2 YYNGEE. The V end lost 0 bases, the J end lost 2 bases, and 9 bases lay between the germline ends.

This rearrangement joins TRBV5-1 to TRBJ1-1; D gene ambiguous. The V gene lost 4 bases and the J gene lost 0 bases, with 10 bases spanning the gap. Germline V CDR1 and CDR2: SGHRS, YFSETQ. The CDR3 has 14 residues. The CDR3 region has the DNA TGCGCCAGCAGCGTCGATGACCTGAACACTGAAGCTTTCTTT. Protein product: CASSVDDLNTEAFF.

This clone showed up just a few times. CDR3: CASSQLAGAIYEQYF. CDR3 nucleotide sequence: TGCGCCAGCAGCCAACTAGCGGGAGCGATCTACGAGCAGTACTTC. The chain employs TRBV4-3 and TRBJ2-7; TRBD2 agrees at 10 bases. Germline CDR1 reads LGHNA; CDR2 reads YSLEER. This CDR3 has 15 amino acids. Trimming removed 2 bases from V and 3 bases from J; junction bases left unmatched: 4.

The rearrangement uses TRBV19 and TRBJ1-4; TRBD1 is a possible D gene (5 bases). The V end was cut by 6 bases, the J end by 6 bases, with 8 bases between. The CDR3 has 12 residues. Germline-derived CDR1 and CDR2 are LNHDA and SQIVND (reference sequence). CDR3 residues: CASRDNYEKLFF. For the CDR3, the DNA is TGTGCCAGTAGGGACAACTATGAAAAACTGTTTTTT.

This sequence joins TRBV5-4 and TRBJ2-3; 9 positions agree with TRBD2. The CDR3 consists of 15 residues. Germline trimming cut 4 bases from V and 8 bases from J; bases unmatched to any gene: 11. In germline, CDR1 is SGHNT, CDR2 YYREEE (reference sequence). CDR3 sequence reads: CASSPTGLASVTQYF. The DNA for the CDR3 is TGTGCCAGCAGCCCGACGGGACTAGCCTCCGTTACGCAGTATTTT.

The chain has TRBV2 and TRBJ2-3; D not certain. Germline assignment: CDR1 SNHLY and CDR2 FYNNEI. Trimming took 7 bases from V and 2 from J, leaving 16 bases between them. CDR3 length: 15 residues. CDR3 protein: CASMTREVPTDTQYF. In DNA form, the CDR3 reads TGTGCCAGCATGACGCGAGAGGTTCCCACAGATACGCAGTATTTT.

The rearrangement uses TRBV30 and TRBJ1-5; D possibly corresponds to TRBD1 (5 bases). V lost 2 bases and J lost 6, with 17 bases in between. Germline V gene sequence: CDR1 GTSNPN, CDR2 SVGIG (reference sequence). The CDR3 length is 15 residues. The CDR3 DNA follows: TGTGCCTGGAGTACCCTCAGGGAGGTTACTCAGCCCCAGCATTTT. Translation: CAWSTLREVTQPQHF.

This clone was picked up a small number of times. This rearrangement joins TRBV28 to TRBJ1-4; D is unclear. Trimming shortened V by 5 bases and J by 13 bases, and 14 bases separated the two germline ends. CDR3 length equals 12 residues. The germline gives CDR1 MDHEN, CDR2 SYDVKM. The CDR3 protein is CASSQAGVRLFF. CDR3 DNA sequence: TGTGCCAGCAGTCAAGCTGGGGTGCGACTGTTTTTT.

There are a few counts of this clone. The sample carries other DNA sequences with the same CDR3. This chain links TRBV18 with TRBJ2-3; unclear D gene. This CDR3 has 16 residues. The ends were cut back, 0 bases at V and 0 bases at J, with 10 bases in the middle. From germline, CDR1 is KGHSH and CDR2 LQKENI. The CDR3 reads CASSPPLGPSTDTQYF. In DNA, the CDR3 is TGTGCCAGCTCACCACCGCTCGGGCCGAGCACAGATACGCAGTATTTT.

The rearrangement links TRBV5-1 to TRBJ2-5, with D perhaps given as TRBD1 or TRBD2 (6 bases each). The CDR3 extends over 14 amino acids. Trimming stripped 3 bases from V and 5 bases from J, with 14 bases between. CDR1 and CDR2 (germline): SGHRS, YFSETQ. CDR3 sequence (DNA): TGCGCCAGCAGCTCCAACGGGGGCTCGGAGACCCAGTACTTC. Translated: CASSSNGGSETQYF.

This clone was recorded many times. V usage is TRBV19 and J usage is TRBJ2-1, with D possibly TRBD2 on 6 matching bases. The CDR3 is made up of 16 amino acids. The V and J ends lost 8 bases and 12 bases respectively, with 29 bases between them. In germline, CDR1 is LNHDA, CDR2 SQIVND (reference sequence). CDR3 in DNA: TGTGCCAGTTCTAGCACCGGGACTGGAATAATCAGTGTGCAGTTCTTC. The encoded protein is CASSSTGTGIISVQFF.

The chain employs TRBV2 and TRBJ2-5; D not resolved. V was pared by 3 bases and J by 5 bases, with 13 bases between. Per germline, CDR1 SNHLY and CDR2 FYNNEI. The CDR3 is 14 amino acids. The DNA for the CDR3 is TGTGCCAGCAGTGATTTGGTGGGCCGGGAGACCCAGTACTTC. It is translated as CASSDLVGRETQYF.

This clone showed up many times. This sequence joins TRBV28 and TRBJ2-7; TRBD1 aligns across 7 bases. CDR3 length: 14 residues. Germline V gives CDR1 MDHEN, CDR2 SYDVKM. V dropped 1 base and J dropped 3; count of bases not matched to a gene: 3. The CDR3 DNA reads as TGTGCCAGCAGTTTATTCAGGGGGAACTACGAGCAGTACTTC. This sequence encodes CASSLFRGNYEQYF.

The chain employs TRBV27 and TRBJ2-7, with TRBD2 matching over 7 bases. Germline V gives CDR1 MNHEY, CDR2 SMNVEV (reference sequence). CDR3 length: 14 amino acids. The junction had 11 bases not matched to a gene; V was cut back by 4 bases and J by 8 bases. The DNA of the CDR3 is TGTGCCAGCAGTTGGGTATTATCGGGGGGTAAGCAGTACTTC. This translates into CASSWVLSGGKQYF.

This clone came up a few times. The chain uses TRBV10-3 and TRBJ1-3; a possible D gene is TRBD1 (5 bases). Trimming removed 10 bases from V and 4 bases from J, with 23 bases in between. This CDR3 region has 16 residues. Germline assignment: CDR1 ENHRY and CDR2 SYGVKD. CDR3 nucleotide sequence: TGTGCCACCCGAGACCTCAGGGAAGCGCGCGGAAACACCATATATTTT. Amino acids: CATRDLREARGNTIYF.

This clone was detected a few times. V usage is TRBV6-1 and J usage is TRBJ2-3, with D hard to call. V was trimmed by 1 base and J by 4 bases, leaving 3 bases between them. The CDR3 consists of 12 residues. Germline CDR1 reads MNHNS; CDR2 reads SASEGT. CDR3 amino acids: CASSEVADTQYF. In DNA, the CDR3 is TGTGCCAGCAGTGAAGTCGCAGATACGCAGTATTTT.

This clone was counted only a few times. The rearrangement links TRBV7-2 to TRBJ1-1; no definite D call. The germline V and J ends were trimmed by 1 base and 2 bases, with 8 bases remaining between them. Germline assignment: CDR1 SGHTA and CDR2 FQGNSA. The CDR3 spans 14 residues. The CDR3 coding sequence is TGTGCCAGCAGCTTAGGCAGGACTAACACTGAAGCTTTCTTT. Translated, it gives CASSLGRTNTEAFF.

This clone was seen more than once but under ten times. CDR3 amino acids: CASSFVTEFGQYF. The CDR3 DNA reads TGTGCCAGCAGCTTTGTGACGGAATTTGGGCAGTATTTT. The chain has TRBV7-2 and TRBJ2-3; D unresolved. CDR3 length: 13 residues. The germline gives CDR1 SGHTA, CDR2 FQGNSA. Trimming shortened V by 3 bases and J by 11 bases, and 15 bases separated the two germline ends. Drawing the rest from reference TRBV7-2 and TRBJ2-3, the complete variable domain is GAGVSQSPSNKVTEKGKDVELRCDPISGHTALYWYRQSLGQGLEFLIYFQGNSAPDKSGLPSDRFSAERTGGSVSTLTIQRTQQEDSAVYLCASSFVTEFGQYFGPGTRLTVL.

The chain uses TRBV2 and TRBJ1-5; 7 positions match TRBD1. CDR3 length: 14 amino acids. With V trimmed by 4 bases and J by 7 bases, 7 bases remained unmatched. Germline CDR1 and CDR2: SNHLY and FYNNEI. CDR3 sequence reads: CASSVRGAEQPQHF. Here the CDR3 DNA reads TGTGCCAGCAGTGTCAGGGGGGCTGAACAGCCCCAGCATTTT.